This T cell receptor beta chain was captured by sequencing in a study of blood T cell repertoires in COVID-19 (dated by TCRdb to the early 2020s). Regarding the research as a whole: Samples covering the acute and convalescent phases of COVID-19 were provided by collaborators in the United States, Italy and Spain. The material from the prospective study consisted of cDNA or gDNA derived from T cells, B-cell-depleted T cells, or PBMCs. The dataset comprised deeply sampled blood TCRbeta repertoires from subjects exposed to, actively infected with, or recovered from COVID-19. The repertoires were released in a freely available public database meant as a resource for research on the immune response to SARS-CoV-2. The samples were drawn from two sources: the first 160 participants of the ongoing ImmuneRACE study, and about 1,300 subjects contributed by 6 global collaborators. Nearly every sample came with metadata listing a de-identified subject ID, COVID-19 status, age in years and sex. Where available, HLA class I and class II types were obtained from metadata supplied by the sample provider rather than from assay-based typing. Results and caveats for the whole study, not just this receptor: The amount of clinical and demographic metadata varied by source and participant and was provided uncurated.

Samples from volunteer blood donors who had recovered from COVID-19 were contributed by a second Seattle source. Collaborating institutions collected whole blood in K2EDTA tubes following their own protocols. Collaborator samples were shipped for TCRbeta analysis as frozen whole blood, isolated PBMCs, or DNA extracted from either sample type. TCRbeta CDR3 regions were amplified from genomic DNA using the immunoSEQ Assay, a bias-controlled multiplex PCR. As for how the authors treated the data: The number of nucleated cells in each sample was estimated from the amplification of reference gene primers within the assay. To quantify the absolute abundance of each unique TCRbeta CDR3 rearrangement, sequence reads were collapsed and filtered. Productive Simpson clonality was computed per sample as the square root of Simpson's diversity index over productive rearrangements. TCRdb took this table from immuneACCESS and kept in-frame rearrangements with V and J called. Such tables lack part of the clones; where checked against another copy, unresolved V genes explain under half of the gap, and the rest is unexplained. V and J calls and clone size follow that table, whereas D and trimming were derived from the DNA. For this sample the table gives about 170,000 clones, of which 85% to 90% were detected only once. The ten biggest clones cover approximately 2.1% of the sample.

For CDR1 and CDR2, the germline V gene lists MDHEN and SYDVKM. There are 12 amino acids in the CDR3, from cysteine to phenylalanine inclusive. Kept here is only the CDR3 DNA, which spans 36 bases and is read in frame from base 1. A distance of 11 bases separates the germline ends of V and J, which lose 6 bases and 5 bases respectively. To note about this clone: Its binding antigen is unknown. No much larger clone exists at a distance of one base, and base qualities are not known.

The chain joins TRBV28 to TRBJ2-7; possibly the D gene is TRBD1, per 5 matching bases. Sequencing was done on a sample of peripheral blood. This receptor was taken from a man over 45 who had recovered from COVID-19. The nucleotide sequence is TGTGCCAGCAGCCGTTTCAGGGACGAGCAGTACTTC. Its product reads: CASSRFRDEQYF.